Each of the 16 T cell receptor beta chains below was sequenced from the same sample in a study of shared clonotypes between healthy human individuals (dated by TCRdb to 2018 to 2021). Library creation used the immunoSEQ multiplex PCR assay. TCRdb holds this immuneACCESS table with in-frame rearrangements only. Some clones are missing; in checked studies, unresolved V genes explain under half, and the rest has no known cause. Counted in this sample were a few million clones; over 85% of them appeared once. The ten largest clones capture over 0.12% of the sample. The sample comprised naive CD4+ T cells sorted from blood. Taken with the paper, the label for cell subset or site translates to: CD45RA+ positively selected. Every receptor here comes from a man aged 18 to 29 in good health.

This clone was detected once. The chain employs TRBV7-2 and TRBJ1-6; D is undetermined. The CDR3 contains 11 residues. Germline V gene sequence: CDR1 SGHTA, CDR2 FQGNSA. The V end was cut by 2 bases, the J end by 7 bases, with 0 bases between. The DNA of the CDR3 is TGTGCCAGCAGCTTAAATTCACCCCTCCACTTT. Protein: CASSLNSPLHF.

The chain links TRBV7-2 to TRBJ2-3; no clear D gene. The V end lost 6 bases, the J end lost 6 bases, and 10 bases lay between the germline ends. CDR3 length: 12 residues. Germline CDR1 is SGHTA and CDR2 is FQGNSA. CDR3 DNA: TGTGCCAGCAGTATCTCCGGGGATACGCAGTATTTT. Its translation is CASSISGDTQYF.

The genes are TRBV18 and TRBJ1-1; possibly TRBD1 for D (5 bases). The germline V gene encodes CDR1 KGHSH and CDR2 LQKENI. The ends were cut back, 3 bases at V and 2 bases at J, with 10 bases in the middle. This CDR3 spans 14 amino acids. The chain's CDR3 is CASSPVDTNTEAFF. The CDR3, as DNA: TGTGCCAGCTCACCCGTGGACACAAACACTGAAGCTTTCTTT. Using reference TRBV18 and TRBJ1-1 for the parts outside the CDR3, the full variable domain is NAGVMQNPRHLVRRRGQEARLRCSPMKGHSHVYWYRQLPEEGLKFMVYLQKENIIDESGMPKERFSAEFPKEGPSILRIQQVVRGDSAAYFCASSPVDTNTEAFFGQGTRLTVV.

The chain recombines TRBV29-1 with TRBJ1-3; 7 bases map to TRBD1. Germline loops: CDR1 SQVTM, CDR2 ANQGSEA. Trimming took 7 bases from V and 0 from J; bases not matched to a gene: 9. The CDR3 has 15 residues. The DNA of the CDR3 is TGCAGCGCCTACACAGGGGTTCTCTCTGGAAACACCATATATTTT. The encoded protein is CSAYTGVLSGNTIYF.

The sample holds one count of this clone. This chain connects TRBV7-3 to TRBJ2-2; 7 bases agree with TRBD2. The CDR3 is 14 amino acids. Trimming removed 5 bases from V and 5 bases from J; junction bases left unmatched: 5. Germline-derived CDR1 and CDR2 are SGHTA and FQGTGA. The CDR3, as DNA: TGTGCCAGCAGCGCCCAGGGAGGGACCGGGGAGCTGTTTTTT. Amino acid sequence: CASSAQGGTGELFF.

This chain uses TRBV11-2 with TRBJ1-2; D call uncertain. The germline CDR1 and CDR2 sequences are SGHAT and FQNNGV. The length of the CDR3 is 15 residues. V was clipped by 4 bases and J by 6 bases, with 18 bases between them. The CDR3 nucleotides read TGTGCCAGCAGCTCTTGGACCTATAATGGGGATGGCTACACCTTC. Its translation is CASSSWTYNGDGYTF.

About this clone: Other DNA sequences within the sample encode an identical CDR3. The V call is TRBV2, the J call TRBJ1-2; D unclear. The germline V gene has CDR1 SNHLY and CDR2 FYNNEI. This CDR3 has 13 residues. V was cut by 2 bases and J by 4 bases, with 8 bases left in between. The CDR3 DNA reads as TGTGCCAGCAGTGAATACGGGTCCTATGGCTACACCTTC. Its translation is CASSEYGSYGYTF.

As for this clone: The same CDR3 arises from other DNA sequences in this sample as well. The chain has TRBV7-2 and TRBJ2-7; 7 nucleotides line up with TRBD1. The CDR3 sequence is 13 residues long. With V trimmed by 6 bases and J by 4 bases, 6 bases remained unmatched. The V gene's germline CDR1 is SGHTA and CDR2 FQGNSA. CDR3 in DNA: TGTGCCAGCAGTCTGGCAGGGGGATACGAGCAGTACTTC. Its translation is CASSLAGGYEQYF.

The CDR3 sequence is CAWSVLQGDTEAFF. CDR3 nucleotide sequence: TGTGCCTGGAGTGTACTACAGGGGGACACTGAAGCTTTCTTT. The chain is built from TRBV30 and TRBJ1-1; TRBD1 agrees at 8 bases. Trimming at V came to 0 bases and at J to 3 bases, leaving 3 bases not matched to a gene. The CDR3 covers 14 residues. Looked up from germline, CDR1 is GTSNPN and CDR2 is SVGIG (reference sequence).

This chain links TRBV28 with TRBJ2-7; TRBD1 is a possible D gene (7 bases). Per germline, CDR1 MDHEN and CDR2 SYDVKM. CDR3 size: 14 residues. The V end was cut by 10 bases, the J end by 5 bases, with 21 bases between. This CDR3 reads CANPEAGGGHEQYF. CDR3 nucleotide sequence: TGTGCCAACCCAGAGGCAGGGGGAGGCCACGAGCAGTACTTC.

The V gene is TRBV27, the J gene TRBJ1-3; D possibly corresponds to TRBD1 (5 bases). This CDR3 region has 16 residues. Between the trimmed V and J ends, which lost 5 bases and 4 bases, there was a span of 18 bases. CDR1 and CDR2 (germline): MNHEY, SMNVEV (reference sequence). As DNA, the CDR3 is TGTGCCAGCAGTCCGTCTACAGGCTTAGGGGGAAACACCATATATTTT. This encodes CASSPSTGLGGNTIYF.

The CDR3 reads CASSQASESYNEQFF. CDR3 DNA sequence: TGCGCCAGCAGCCAAGCTAGCGAGTCCTACAATGAGCAGTTCTTC. The chain has TRBV4-1 and TRBJ2-1, with a weak D call TRBD2 (6 bases). The germline V gene has CDR1 MGHRA and CDR2 YSYEKL. The length of the CDR3 is 15 residues. The V and J ends lost 1 base and 1 base respectively, with 8 bases between them.

The V gene is TRBV16, the J gene TRBJ1-4; no definite D call. CDR1 is KGHSY, CDR2 FQNENV, per germline. This CDR3 has 14 residues. V shed 1 base and J shed 8 bases, with 11 bases lying between them. The CDR3 DNA reads as TGTGCCAGCAGCCAATACGGTGTACCCGAAAAACTGTTTTTT. Its protein is CASSQYGVPEKLFF.

The chain carries TRBV5-1 and TRBJ2-2; 8 nucleotides line up with TRBD2. Looked up from germline, CDR1 is SGHRS and CDR2 is YFSETQ. The CDR3 totals 16 residues. Trimming removed 3 bases from V and 3 bases from J; junction bases left unmatched: 7. In nucleotides, the CDR3 is TGCGCCAGCAGCTCGACCGGGACTAGTCACACCGGGGAGCTGTTTTTT. Protein sequence: CASSSTGTSHTGELFF.

The V call is TRBV9, the J call TRBJ2-2, with 7 bases identical to TRBD2. Germline CDR1 reads SGDLS; CDR2 reads YYNGEE. There are 15 residues in the CDR3. The trim removed 2 bases at V and 7 bases at J, leaving 8 bases unmatched. The CDR3, as DNA: TGTGCCAGCAGCGTCCTTGGGGGAGGGAACGGGGAGCTGTTTTTT. Its translation is CASSVLGGGNGELFF.

The rearrangement joins TRBV10-3 to TRBJ2-7; 11 positions agree with TRBD1. Germline V gene data show CDR1 as ENHRY and CDR2 as SYGVKD. This CDR3 has 14 amino acids. After removal of 11 bases from V and 3 bases from J, the junction contained 9 bases not matched to a gene. The CDR3 DNA reads TGTGCCTCCAGGGGCGGGACAGGGGGCTACGAGCAGTACTTC. Translation: CASRGGTGGYEQYF.